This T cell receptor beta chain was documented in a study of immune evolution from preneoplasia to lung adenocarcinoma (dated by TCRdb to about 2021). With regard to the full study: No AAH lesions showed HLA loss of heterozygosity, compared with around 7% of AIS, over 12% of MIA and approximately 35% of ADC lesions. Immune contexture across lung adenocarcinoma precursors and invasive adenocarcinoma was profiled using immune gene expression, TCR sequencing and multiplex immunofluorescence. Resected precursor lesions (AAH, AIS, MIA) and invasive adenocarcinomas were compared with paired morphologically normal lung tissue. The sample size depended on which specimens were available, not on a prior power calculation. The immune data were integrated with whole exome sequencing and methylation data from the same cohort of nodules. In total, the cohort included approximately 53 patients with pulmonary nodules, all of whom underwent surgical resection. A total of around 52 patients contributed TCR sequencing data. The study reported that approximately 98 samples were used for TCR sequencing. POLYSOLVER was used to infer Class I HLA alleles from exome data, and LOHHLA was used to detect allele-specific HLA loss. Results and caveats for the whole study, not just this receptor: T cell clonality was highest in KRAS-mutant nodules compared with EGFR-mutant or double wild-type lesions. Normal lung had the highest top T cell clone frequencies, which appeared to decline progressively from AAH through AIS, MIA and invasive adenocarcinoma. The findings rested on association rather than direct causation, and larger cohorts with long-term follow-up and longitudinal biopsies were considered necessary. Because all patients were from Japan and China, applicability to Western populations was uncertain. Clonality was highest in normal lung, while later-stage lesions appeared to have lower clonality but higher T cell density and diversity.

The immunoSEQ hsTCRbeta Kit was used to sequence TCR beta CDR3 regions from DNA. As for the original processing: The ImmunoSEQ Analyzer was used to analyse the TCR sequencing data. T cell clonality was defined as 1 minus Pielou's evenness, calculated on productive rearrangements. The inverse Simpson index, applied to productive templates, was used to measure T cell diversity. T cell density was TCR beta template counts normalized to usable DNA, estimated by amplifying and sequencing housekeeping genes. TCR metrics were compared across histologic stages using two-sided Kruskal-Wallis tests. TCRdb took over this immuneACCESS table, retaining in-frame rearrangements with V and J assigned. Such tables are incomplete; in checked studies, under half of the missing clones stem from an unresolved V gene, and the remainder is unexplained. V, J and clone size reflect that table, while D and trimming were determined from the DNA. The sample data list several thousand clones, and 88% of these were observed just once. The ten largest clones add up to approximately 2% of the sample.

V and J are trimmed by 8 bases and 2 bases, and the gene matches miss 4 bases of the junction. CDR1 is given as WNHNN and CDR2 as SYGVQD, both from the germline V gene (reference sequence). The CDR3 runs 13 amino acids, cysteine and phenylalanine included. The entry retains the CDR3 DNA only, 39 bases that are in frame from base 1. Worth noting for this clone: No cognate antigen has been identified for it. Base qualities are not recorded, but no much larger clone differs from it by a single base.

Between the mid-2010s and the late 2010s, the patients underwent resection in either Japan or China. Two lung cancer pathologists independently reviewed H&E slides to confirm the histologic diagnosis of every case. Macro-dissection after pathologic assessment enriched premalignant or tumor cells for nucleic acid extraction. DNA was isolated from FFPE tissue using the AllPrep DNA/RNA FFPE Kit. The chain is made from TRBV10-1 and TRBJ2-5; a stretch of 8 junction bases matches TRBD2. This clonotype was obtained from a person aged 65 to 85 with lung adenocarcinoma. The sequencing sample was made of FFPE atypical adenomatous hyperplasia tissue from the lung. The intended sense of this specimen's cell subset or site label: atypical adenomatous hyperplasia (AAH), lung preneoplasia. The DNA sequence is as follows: TGCGCCAGCTCCGGCGGGGGGCAAGAGACCCAGTACTTC. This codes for CASSGGGQETQYF.